The 3 T cell receptor beta chains given below trace back to one sample, sequenced in a study of T cell responses to AZD1222 COVID-19 vaccine (dated by TCRdb to the early 2020s). The receptor library was made with the immunoSEQ multiplex PCR assay. TCRdb obtained this table from immuneACCESS and retained in-frame rearrangements with V and J assigned. These tables miss some clones; where compared with another copy, unresolved V genes account for less than half of the shortfall, and the remainder is unexplained. The sample table contains some 150,000 clones; only one count was recorded for around nine tenths of them. Of the sample, around 5.2% is held by the ten largest clones. This specimen's time point label, per the study, means: baseline before first vaccination. Specimen: peripheral blood, collected on day 0 of AZD1222 vaccination. The origin of the receptors is an adult in good health.

The chain carries TRBV25-1 and TRBJ2-7; maybe TRBD2 (6 bases). CDR1 is MGHDK and CDR2 is SYGVNS in the germline V gene. V was cut by 3 bases and J by 6 bases, with 18 bases left in between. There are 15 residues in the CDR3. DNA of the CDR3: TGTGCCAGCAGTGAGGGGTTGGGGTGGGGAGGCGAGCAGTACTTC. Translated, it gives CASSEGLGWGGEQYF.

The V gene is TRBV7-3, the J gene TRBJ2-3; 8 bases align to TRBD1. The CDR3 contains 14 residues. From germline, CDR1 is SGHTA and CDR2 FQGTGA. Germline trimming cut 3 bases from V and 4 bases from J; bases unmatched to any gene: 3. The CDR3, as DNA: TGTGCCAGCAGCTTGGGACAGGAAGCAGATACGCAGTATTTT. Amino acids: CASSLGQEADTQYF.

In its sample, this clone was seen once. The rearrangement joins TRBV7-6 to TRBJ1-3, with TRBD1 as a possible D gene (5 bases). Germline V gene lookup returns CDR1 SGHVS and CDR2 FNYEAQ. The CDR3 has 15 residues. V dropped 2 bases and J dropped 4 bases, with 12 bases sitting between them. This chain's CDR3 is CASSLKGAGGNTIYF. CDR3 bases: TGTGCCAGCAGCTTAAAAGGGGCTGGAGGAAACACCATATATTTT.